This T cell receptor beta chain was recovered during a study of blood T cell repertoires in COVID-19 (dated by TCRdb to 2018 to 2021). For the study in its entirety: Samples from collaborators originated in the United States, Italy and Spain and spanned both the acute and convalescent phases of COVID-19. The prospective study material was composed of cDNA or gDNA derived from T cells, B-cell-depleted T cells, or PBMCs. The dataset comprised deeply sampled blood TCRbeta repertoires from subjects exposed to, actively infected with, or recovered from COVID-19. The repertoires were released in a freely available public database meant as a resource for research on the immune response to SARS-CoV-2. The samples were drawn from two sources: the first 160 participants of the ongoing ImmuneRACE study, and 1,000 to 1,500 subjects contributed by 6 global collaborators. The sample metadata nearly always contained a de-identified subject ID, COVID-19 status, age in years and sex. Where HLA class I and class II types were available, the types were taken from metadata supplied by the sample provider, not from assay-based typing.

Broader findings and caveats from the paper: Clinical and demographic metadata were provided uncurated, with the amount varying by source and participant.

Only one count was recorded for this clone. Its antigen remains undetermined. The input lacks base qualities; no much larger clone sits a single base away. Each collaborating institution followed its own protocols to collect whole blood in K2EDTA tubes. For TCRbeta analysis, collaborator samples were shipped as frozen whole blood, as isolated PBMCs, or as DNA extracted from either sample type. Trimming removed 1 base from V and 7 bases from J; the gene matches leave 9 bases unexplained. Spanning cysteine to phenylalanine, the CDR3 consists of 15 amino acids. The only DNA kept is the CDR3, 45 bases in frame from the first base. The germline V gene gives CDR1 as LGHNA and CDR2 as YSLEER. TCRbeta CDR3 regions were amplified from genomic DNA by means of the immunoSEQ Assay, a bias-controlled multiplex PCR. For the original study's pipeline: The number of nucleated cells in each sample was estimated from the amplification of reference gene primers within the assay. Sequence reads were collapsed and filtered to measure the absolute abundance of every unique TCRbeta CDR3 rearrangement. Productive Simpson clonality was computed per sample as the square root of Simpson's diversity index over productive rearrangements. In its TCRdb copy, this immuneACCESS table keeps in-frame sequences only and misses some clones. Where compared with another copy, unresolved V genes explain less than half of these, and the others have no known cause. V, J and clone size derive from that table, while D and trimming were established from the DNA sequence. Within this sample are hundreds of thousands of clones, with roughly 86% of them counted one time only. Under 0.95% of the sample belongs to the ten largest clones.

The sample taken for sequencing was peripheral blood. The clonotype comes from a woman in her 30s with acute or convalescent COVID-19. The rearranged segments are TRBV4-3 and TRBJ2-7, with 8 bases in between that match TRBD1. The nucleotide sequence reads TGCGCCAGCAGCCAAGTGGTGGACAGGGTTCAAGAGCAGTACTTC. This gives the protein CASSQVVDRVQEQYF.